The 4 T cell receptor beta chains listed next were all sequenced from one sample in a study of cytomegalovirus exposure and HLA in healthy donors. PCR involved 60 Vbeta and 13 Jbeta primers. TCRdb's table, derived via immunoSEQ multiplex PCR, lists solely in-frame clones and lacks some. The table has approximately 150,000 clones, approximately 82% seen once. The sample taken for sequencing was PBMCs. These receptor sequences come from a man aged 35 to 55 in good health and CMV-seronegative.

The chain is built from TRBV28 and TRBJ2-3; 9 bases line up with TRBD2. The CDR3 is 16 amino acids. After removal of 11 bases from V and 0 bases from J, the junction contained 12 bases not matched to a gene. Looked up from germline, CDR1 is MDHEN and CDR2 is SYDVKM. CDR3 nucleotides: TGTGCCCACGCCGGGCGGGGGGGCCGGAGCACAGATACGCAGTATTTT. Amino acids: CAHAGRGGRSTDTQYF.

This chain links TRBV10-3 with TRBJ2-5; tentatively, D is TRBD1 (6 bases). Gene TRBJ2-7 matches the end of the DNA better, so the J call may be wrong. CDR1 is ENHRY and CDR2 is SYGVKD in the germline V gene. CDR3 length equals 15 residues. Written as DNA, the CDR3 is TGTGCCATCAGTGGACAGGTCGGGGTTTACTACGAGCAGTACTTC. Protein: CAISGQVGVYYEQYF.

This clone was counted ten times or more. This chain connects TRBV6-6 to TRBJ1-2; 7 positions agree with TRBD1. This CDR3 has 15 amino acids. Germline V gene data show CDR1 as MNHNY and CDR2 as SVGAGI (reference sequence). The V and J ends lost 4 bases and 2 bases, in that order; junction bases with no gene match: 7. CDR3 DNA sequence: TGTGCCAGCAGTTCCGTGGGACAGAAAAACTATGGCTACACCTTC. Translating gives CASSSVGQKNYGYTF.

V and J are TRBV7-2 and TRBJ2-5, with 9 bases identical to TRBD2. This CDR3 contains 15 residues. Germline CDR1 is SGHTA and CDR2 is FQGNSA. V shed 2 bases, J shed 2 bases, and the junction held 3 bases outside the gene matches. In DNA, the CDR3 is TGTGCCAGCAGCTTACAGCGGGGGGAACAAGAGACCCAGTACTTC. This sequence encodes CASSLQRGEQETQYF. Based on the CDR3 plus reference TRBV7-2 and TRBJ2-5, the full variable domain is GAGVSQSPSNKVTEKGKDVELRCDPISGHTALYWYRQSLGQGLEFLIYFQGNSAPDKSGLPSDRFSAERTGGSVSTLTIQRTQQEDSAVYLCASSLQRGEQETQYFGPGTRLLVL.